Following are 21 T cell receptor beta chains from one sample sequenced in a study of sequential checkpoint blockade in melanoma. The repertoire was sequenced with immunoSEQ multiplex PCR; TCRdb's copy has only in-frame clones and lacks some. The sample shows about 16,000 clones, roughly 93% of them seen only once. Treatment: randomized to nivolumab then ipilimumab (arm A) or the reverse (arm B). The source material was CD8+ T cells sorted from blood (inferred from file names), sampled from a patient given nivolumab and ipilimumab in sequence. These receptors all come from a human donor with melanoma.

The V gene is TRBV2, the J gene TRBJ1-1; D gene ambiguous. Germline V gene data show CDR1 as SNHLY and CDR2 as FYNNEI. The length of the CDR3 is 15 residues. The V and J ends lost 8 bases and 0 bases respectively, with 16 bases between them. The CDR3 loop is CASFKVAGMNTEAFF. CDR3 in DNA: TGTGCCAGCTTTAAGGTGGCGGGGATGAACACTGAAGCTTTCTTT.

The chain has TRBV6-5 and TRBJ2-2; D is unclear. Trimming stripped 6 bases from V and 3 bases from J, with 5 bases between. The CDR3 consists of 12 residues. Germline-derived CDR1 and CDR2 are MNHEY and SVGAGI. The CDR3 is CASSFDTGELFF. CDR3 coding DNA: TGTGCCAGCAGCTTCGACACCGGGGAGCTGTTTTTT.

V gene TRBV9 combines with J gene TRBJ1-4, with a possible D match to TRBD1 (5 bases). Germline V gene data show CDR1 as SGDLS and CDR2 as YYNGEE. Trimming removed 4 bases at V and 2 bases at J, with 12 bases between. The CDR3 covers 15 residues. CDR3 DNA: TGTGCCAGCAGCTTACATGGGGCGACTAATGAAAAACTGTTTTTT. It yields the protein CASSLHGATNEKLFF.

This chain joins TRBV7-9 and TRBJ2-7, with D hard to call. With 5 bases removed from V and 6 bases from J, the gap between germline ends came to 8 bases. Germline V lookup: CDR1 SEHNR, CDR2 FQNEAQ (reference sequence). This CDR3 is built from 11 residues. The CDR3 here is CASSPGIEQYF. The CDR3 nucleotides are TGTGCCAGCAGCCCAGGAATCGAGCAGTACTTC. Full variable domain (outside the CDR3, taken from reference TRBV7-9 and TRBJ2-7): DTGVSQNPRHKITKRGQNVTFRCDPISEHNRLYWYRQTLGQGPEFLTYFQNEAQLEKSRLLSDRFSAERPKGSFSTLEIQRTEQGDSAMYLCASSPGIEQYFGPGTRLTVT.

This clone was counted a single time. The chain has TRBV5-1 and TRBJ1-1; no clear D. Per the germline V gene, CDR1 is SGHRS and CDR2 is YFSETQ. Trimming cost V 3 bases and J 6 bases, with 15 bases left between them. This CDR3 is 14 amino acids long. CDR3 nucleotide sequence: TGCGCCAGCAGCTCCAAGCTCGGCGGGGCTGAAGCTTTCTTT. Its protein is CASSSKLGGAEAFF.

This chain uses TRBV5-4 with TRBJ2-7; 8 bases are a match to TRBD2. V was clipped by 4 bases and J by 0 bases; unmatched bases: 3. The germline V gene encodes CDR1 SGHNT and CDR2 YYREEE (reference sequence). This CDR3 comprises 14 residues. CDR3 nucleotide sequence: TGTGCCAGCAGCCCGGGACTAGGCTCCTACGAGCAGTACTTC. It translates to CASSPGLGSYEQYF.

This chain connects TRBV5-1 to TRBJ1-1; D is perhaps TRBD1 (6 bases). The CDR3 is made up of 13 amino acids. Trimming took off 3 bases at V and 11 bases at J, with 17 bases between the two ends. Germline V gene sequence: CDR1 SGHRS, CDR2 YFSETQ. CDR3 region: CASSWDTFAGAFF. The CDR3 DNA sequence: TGCGCCAGCAGCTGGGACACCTTCGCAGGGGCTTTCTTT.

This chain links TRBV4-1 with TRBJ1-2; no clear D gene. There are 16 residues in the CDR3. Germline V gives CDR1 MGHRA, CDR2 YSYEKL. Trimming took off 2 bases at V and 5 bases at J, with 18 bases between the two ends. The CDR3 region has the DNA TGCGCCAGCAGCCAACCCTCGGACGGAGGAAGTTATGGCTACACCTTC. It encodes CASSQPSDGGSYGYTF.

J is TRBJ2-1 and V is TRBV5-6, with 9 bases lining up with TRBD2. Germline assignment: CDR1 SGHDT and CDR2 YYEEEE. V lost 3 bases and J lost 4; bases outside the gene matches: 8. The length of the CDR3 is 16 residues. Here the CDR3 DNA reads TGTGCCAGCAGCTACACGACTAGCGGAATTTACAATGAGCAGTTCTTC. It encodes CASSYTTSGIYNEQFF.

CDR3 sequence: CASSQDPTFSDYNSPLHF. The CDR3 region has the DNA TGCGCCAGCAGCCAAGATCCGACGTTCAGCGACTATAATTCACCCCTCCACTTT. This chain connects TRBV4-1 to TRBJ1-6, with D uncertain. This CDR3 comprises 18 residues. The germline gives CDR1 MGHRA, CDR2 YSYEKL. V lost 0 bases and J 3 bases, leaving 15 bases between the germline ends.

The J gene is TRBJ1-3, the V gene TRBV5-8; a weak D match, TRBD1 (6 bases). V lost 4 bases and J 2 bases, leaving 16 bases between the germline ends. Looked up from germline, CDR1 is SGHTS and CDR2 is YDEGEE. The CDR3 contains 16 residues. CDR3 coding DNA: TGTGCCAGCAGCCTGGGCAGGGGTCCCCCTGGAAACACCATATATTTT. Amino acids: CASSLGRGPPGNTIYF.

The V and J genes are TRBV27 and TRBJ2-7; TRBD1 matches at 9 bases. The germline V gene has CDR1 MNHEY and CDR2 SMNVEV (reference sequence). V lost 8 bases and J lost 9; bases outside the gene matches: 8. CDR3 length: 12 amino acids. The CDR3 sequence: CASRGQGVVQYF. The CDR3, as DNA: TGTGCCAGCCGGGGACAGGGCGTGGTGCAGTACTTC.

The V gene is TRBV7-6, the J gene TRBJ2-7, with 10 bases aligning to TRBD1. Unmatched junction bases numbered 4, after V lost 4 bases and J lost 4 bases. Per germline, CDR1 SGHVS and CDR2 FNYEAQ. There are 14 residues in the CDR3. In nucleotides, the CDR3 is TGTGCCAGCAGCTCCGGACAGGGGGGATACGAGCAGTACTTC. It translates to CASSSGQGGYEQYF.

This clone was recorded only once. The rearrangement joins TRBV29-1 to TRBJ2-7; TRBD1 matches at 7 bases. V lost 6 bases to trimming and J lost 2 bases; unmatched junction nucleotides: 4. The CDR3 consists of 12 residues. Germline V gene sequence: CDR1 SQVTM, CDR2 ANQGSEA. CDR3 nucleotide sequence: TGCAGCGTCGGGACAGCCACCTACGAGCAGTACTTC. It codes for CSVGTATYEQYF.

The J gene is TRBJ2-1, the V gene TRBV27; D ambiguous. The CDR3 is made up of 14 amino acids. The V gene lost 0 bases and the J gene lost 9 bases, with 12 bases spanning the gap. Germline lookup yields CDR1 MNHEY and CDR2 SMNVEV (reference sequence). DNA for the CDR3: TGTGCCAGCAGTTTATCGGGCCTCCTGGGTGAGCAGTTCTTC. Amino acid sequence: CASSLSGLLGEQFF.

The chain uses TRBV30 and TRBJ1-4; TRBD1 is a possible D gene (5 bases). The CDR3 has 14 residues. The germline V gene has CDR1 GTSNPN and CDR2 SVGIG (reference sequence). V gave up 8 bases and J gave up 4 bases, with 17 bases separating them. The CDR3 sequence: CARTLARDNEKLFF. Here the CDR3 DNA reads TGTGCCCGGACGCTGGCCAGGGATAATGAAAAACTGTTTTTT.

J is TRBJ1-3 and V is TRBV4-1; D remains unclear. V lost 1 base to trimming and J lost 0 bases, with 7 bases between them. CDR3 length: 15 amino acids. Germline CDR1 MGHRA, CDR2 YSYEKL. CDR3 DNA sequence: TGCGCCAGCAGCCAAGCGAGGGCCTCTGGAAACACCATATATTTT. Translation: CASSQARASGNTIYF.

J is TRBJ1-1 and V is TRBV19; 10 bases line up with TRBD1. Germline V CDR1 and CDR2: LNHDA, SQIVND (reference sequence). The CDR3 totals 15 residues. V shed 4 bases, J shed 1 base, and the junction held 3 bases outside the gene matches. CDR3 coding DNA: TGTGCCAGTAGTACTCGGACAGGGGGGAACACTGAAGCTTTCTTT. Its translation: CASSTRTGGNTEAFF.

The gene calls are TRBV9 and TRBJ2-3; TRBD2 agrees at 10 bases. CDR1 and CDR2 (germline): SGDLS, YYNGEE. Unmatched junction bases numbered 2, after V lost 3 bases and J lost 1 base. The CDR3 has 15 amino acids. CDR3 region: CASSAGTSGTDTQYF. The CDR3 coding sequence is TGTGCCAGCAGCGCCGGGACTAGCGGCACAGATACGCAGTATTTT.

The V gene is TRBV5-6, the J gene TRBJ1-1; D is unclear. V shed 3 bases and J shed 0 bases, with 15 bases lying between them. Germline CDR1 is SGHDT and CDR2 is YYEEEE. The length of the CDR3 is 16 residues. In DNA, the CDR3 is TGTGCCAGCAGCTCAAAGCGGGATAGCATGAACACTGAAGCTTTCTTT. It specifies CASSSKRDSMNTEAFF.

The CDR3 spells CASSYSPFPRGTEAFF. In DNA, the CDR3 is TGTGCCAGCAGTTACTCCCCGTTCCCACGGGGCACTGAAGCTTTCTTT. The genes are TRBV6-5 and TRBJ1-1, with D uncertain. This CDR3 has 16 amino acids. The germline gives CDR1 MNHEY, CDR2 SVGAGI. V was shortened by 0 bases and J by 4 bases, with 15 bases between the two germline ends.